Each of the 31 T cell receptor beta chains below was sequenced from the same sample in a study of blood T cell repertoires in COVID-19. Assay used: immunoSEQ multiplex PCR; TCRdb lists only in-frame clones, some missing. Among about 73,000 clones, 84% were seen once, and the ten largest hold around 27%. Sequencing input: peripheral blood. The receptors derive from a human donor in a cohort sampled during active COVID-19.

The chain joins TRBV7-9 to TRBJ1-1, with D perhaps TRBD1 (6 bases). This CDR3 is 14 amino acids long. The germline V gene encodes CDR1 SEHNR and CDR2 FQNEAQ (reference sequence). V was pared by 1 base and J by 8 bases, with 14 bases between. The CDR3: CASSLEWAGAEAFF. CDR3 DNA: TGTGCCAGCAGCTTAGAATGGGCAGGGGCGGAAGCTTTCTTT.

This clone was observed a handful of times. The chain couples TRBV4-1 to TRBJ1-5; no firm D call. The CDR3 sequence is 16 residues long. Between the trimmed V and J ends, which lost 6 bases and 5 bases, there was a span of 20 bases. Germline CDR1 reads MGHRA; CDR2 reads YSYEKL. The CDR3 DNA is TGCGCCAGCAGTCGATCCCTGGAGGTGAGTCATCAGCCCCAGCATTTT. Translating it yields CASSRSLEVSHQPQHF.

The V and J genes are TRBV19 and TRBJ2-2, with a tentative D call TRBD1 (7 bases). In germline, CDR1 is LNHDA, CDR2 SQIVND (reference sequence). The CDR3 totals 16 residues. Deletions cut 4 bases from V and 4 bases from J, with 16 bases between. Here the CDR3 DNA reads TGTGCCAGTAGTAGGGGAGGTCAGGGGGGCACCGGGGAGCTGTTTTTT. Its protein is CASSRGGQGGTGELFF. Full variable domain (outside the CDR3, taken from reference TRBV19 and TRBJ2-2): DGGITQSPKYLFRKEGQNVTLSCEQNLNHDAMYWYRQDPGQGLRLIYYSQIVNDFQKGDIAEGYSVSREKKESFPLTVTSAQKNPTAFYLCASSRGGQGGTGELFFGEGSRLTVL.

The chain uses TRBV5-5 and TRBJ2-7; tentative D call: TRBD1 (5 bases). In germline, CDR1 is SGHKS, CDR2 YYEKEE (reference sequence). V was cut by 3 bases and J by 0 bases, with 10 bases left in between. The CDR3 spans 14 residues. CDR3 in amino acids: CASSSYRNSYEQYF. For the CDR3, the DNA is TGTGCCAGCAGCTCCTACAGGAACTCCTACGAGCAGTACTTC. The variable domain in full, with the rest retrieved from reference TRBV5-5 and TRBJ2-7, is DAGVTQSPTHLIKTRGQQVTLRCSPISGHKSVSWYQQVLGQGPQFIFQYYEKEERGRGNFPDRFSARQFPNYSSELNVNALLLGDSALYLCASSSYRNSYEQYFGPGTRLTVT.

V usage is TRBV5-6 and J usage is TRBJ2-7; possible D gene TRBD1, 5 bases. The germline CDR1 and CDR2 sequences are SGHDT and YYEEEE. This CDR3 contains 12 residues. V was cut by 3 bases and J by 7 bases, with 11 bases left in between. CDR3 DNA: TGTGCCAGCAGCTCCCAGGGTGGGGAGCAGTACTTC. This encodes CASSSQGGEQYF.

In its sample, this clone was seen once. This rearrangement joins TRBV5-1 to TRBJ1-1, with 7 bases matching TRBD1. The CDR3 contains 14 residues. Germline V lookup: CDR1 SGHRS, CDR2 YFSETQ. J gave up 5 bases and V 0 bases, and 4 bases lay outside the gene matches. The CDR3 sequence: CASSLGAGGTEAFF. The CDR3 DNA is TGCGCCAGCAGCTTGGGGGCAGGGGGGACTGAAGCTTTCTTT.

The genes are TRBV15 and TRBJ2-7, with 7 nucleotides matching TRBD2. CDR3 length: 13 residues. Germline V gene data show CDR1 as LNHNV and CDR2 as YYDKDF (reference sequence). Losses at the gene ends were 3 bases for V and 5 bases for J; bases not matched to a gene: 4. The CDR3 bases are TGTGCCACCAGCAGGGGGAGGGCGAACGAGCAGTACTTC. This gives the protein CATSRGRANEQYF.

The CDR3 bases are TGTGCCAGTAGTATCGAGCTTTCCCCCTCCTACGAGCAGTACTTC. The encoded protein is CASSIELSPSYEQYF. V and J are TRBV19 and TRBJ2-7, with D unclear. Germline loops: CDR1 LNHDA, CDR2 SQIVND (reference sequence). The CDR3 has 15 amino acids. Trimming shortened V by 3 bases and J by 0 bases, and 12 bases separated the two germline ends.

The gene calls are TRBV21-1 and TRBJ2-2; the table calls TRBD1, which could not be checked here. TRBV21-1 is termed a pseudogene. The CDR3 has 18 amino acids. CDR3 sequence: CASSKPRDIYPNTGELFF. In DNA, the CDR3 is TGTGCCAGCAGCAAACCGAGGGACATATATCCGAACACCGGGGAGCTGTTTTTT.

The CDR3 nucleotides read TGTGCCAGCAGCGTAGCTGGGAGCGGGGGGGCCTACAATGAGCAGTTCTTC. Translating it yields CASSVAGSGGAYNEQFF. The chain recombines TRBV9 with TRBJ2-1, with 10 nucleotides matching TRBD2. There are 17 residues in the CDR3. The ends lost 0 bases at V and 2 bases at J; junction bases unmatched: 5. CDR1 is SGDLS and CDR2 is YYNGEE in the germline V gene.

V is TRBV5-1 and J is TRBJ2-7, with 8 nucleotides matching TRBD1. With 0 bases clipped from V and 5 bases from J, the junction kept 7 bases outside the gene matches. The V gene's germline CDR1 is SGHRS and CDR2 YFSETQ. The CDR3 covers 15 residues. CDR3 amino acids: CASSLDGQGGDEQYF. DNA of the CDR3: TGCGCCAGCAGCTTGGATGGACAGGGTGGGGACGAGCAGTACTTC.

The gene calls are TRBV5-1 and TRBJ2-3, with D possibly TRBD2 on 7 matching bases. This CDR3 spans 15 amino acids. V was trimmed by 6 bases and J by 7 bases, leaving 21 bases between them. Germline V gives CDR1 SGHRS, CDR2 YFSETQ. CDR3 sequence (DNA): TGCGCCAGCACCACAGGGACGGGGGGACCGAATACGCAGTATTTT. This encodes CASTTGTGGPNTQYF.

This clone has only a few counts. V and J are TRBV7-2 and TRBJ1-1; D unclear. CDR1 and CDR2 (germline): SGHTA, FQGNSA. Trimming cost V 2 bases and J 7 bases, with 8 bases left between them. This CDR3 comprises 12 residues. The CDR3 region has the DNA TGTGCCAGCAGCTTAACCGGGGTTGAAGCTTTCTTT. This encodes CASSLTGVEAFF.

This chain connects TRBV6-2 or TRBV6-3 to TRBJ2-7, with 8 positions matching TRBD1. V was clipped by 5 bases and J by 3 bases; unmatched bases: 9. Per germline, CDR1 MNHEY and CDR2 SVGEGT. The CDR3 totals 15 residues. The CDR3 DNA is TGTGCCAGCAGTAAGCCGGGACAGGCCAACTACGAGCAGTACTTC. Its translation: CASSKPGQANYEQYF.

The chain combines TRBV10-3 with TRBJ2-1; D call uncertain. This CDR3 spans 15 amino acids. In germline, CDR1 is ENHRY, CDR2 SYGVKD. Trimming left V 4 bases short and J 5 bases short, with 15 bases between. The CDR3 DNA sequence: TGTGCCATCAGTGCCAGTTTACAGCTAAACAATGAGCAGTTCTTC. It is translated as CAISASLQLNNEQFF.

This clone showed up just once. The chain carries TRBV12-3 or TRBV12-4 and TRBJ2-1, with D unresolved. The V end was cut by 1 base, the J end by 6 bases, with 7 bases between. CDR3 length equals 13 residues. CDR3 sequence: CASSLGRINEQFF. For the CDR3, the DNA is TGTGCCAGCAGTTTAGGCAGAATCAATGAGCAGTTCTTC.

This rearrangement joins TRBV6-1 to TRBJ2-3, with 11 bases matching TRBD2. The trim removed 0 bases at V and 6 bases at J, leaving 2 bases unmatched. Germline CDR1 MNHNS, CDR2 SASEGT. CDR3 length: 15 amino acids. CDR3 residues: CASSEAVAGGDTQYF. The CDR3 DNA reads as TGTGCCAGCAGTGAAGCGGTAGCGGGGGGGGATACGCAGTATTTT.

This chain uses TRBV28 with TRBJ2-1; a possible D gene is TRBD1 (7 bases). Trimming took 3 bases from V and 6 from J, leaving 12 bases between them. CDR3 length: 14 amino acids. Germline V gene data show CDR1 as MDHEN and CDR2 as SYDVKM. CDR3 protein: CASSFGQGGNEQFF. In nucleotides, the CDR3 is TGTGCCAGCAGTTTTGGGCAGGGGGGCAATGAGCAGTTCTTC.

The rearrangement joins TRBV7-8 to TRBJ2-3; no firm D call. Per germline, CDR1 SGHVS and CDR2 FQNEAQ. The CDR3 loop spans 12 amino acids. V lost 5 bases and J 6 bases, leaving 9 bases between the germline ends. CDR3 sequence: CASSVGWDTQYF. In nucleotides, the CDR3 is TGTGCCAGCAGCGTCGGTTGGGATACGCAGTATTTT.

The CDR3 DNA follows: TGTGCCAGTAGTCCGACGGGACAGGGGATAGAGGAGCAGTACTTC. As protein: CASSPTGQGIEEQYF. The chain couples TRBV19 to TRBJ2-7, with 10 positions matching TRBD1. Germline CDR1 LNHDA, CDR2 SQIVND (reference sequence). This CDR3 is built from 15 residues. Trimming removed 5 bases from V and 7 bases from J; junction bases left unmatched: 11. The full variable domain, in which reference TRBV19 and TRBJ2-7 provide the parts outside the CDR3, is DGGITQSPKYLFRKEGQNVTLSCEQNLNHDAMYWYRQDPGQGLRLIYYSQIVNDFQKGDIAEGYSVSREKKESFPLTVTSAQKNPTAFYLCASSPTGQGIEEQYFGPGTRLTVT.

This sequence joins TRBV5-1 and TRBJ1-2; D gene ambiguous. V lost 5 bases, J lost 7 bases, and 15 bases lay in between. CDR1 and CDR2 (germline): SGHRS, YFSETQ. There are 13 residues in the CDR3. The CDR3 sequence: CASRRREEGGYTF. The CDR3 nucleotides are TGCGCCAGCAGGCGAAGGGAGGAAGGTGGCTACACCTTC.

The V call is TRBV11-3, the J call TRBJ2-7; 8 bases align to TRBD2. V dropped 1 base and J dropped 0; count of bases not matched to a gene: 11. The CDR3 loop spans 18 amino acids. Germline V gene sequence: CDR1 SGHNT, CDR2 YENEEA. The CDR3 region is CASSLVVAGLVTSYEQYF. In DNA, the CDR3 is TGTGCCAGCAGCTTAGTCGTCGCGGGACTAGTGACCTCCTACGAGCAGTACTTC. Full variable domain (remainder filled in from reference TRBV11-3 and TRBJ2-7): EAGVVQSPRYKIIEKKQPVAFWCNPISGHNTLYWYLQNLGQGPELLIRYENEEAVDDSQLPKDRFSAERLKGVDSTLKIQPAELGDSAVYLCASSLVVAGLVTSYEQYFGPGTRLTVT.

The rearrangement joins TRBV6-2 or TRBV6-3 to TRBJ2-1; 13 nucleotides align to TRBD2. Germline V gene lookup returns CDR1 MNHEY and CDR2 SVGEGT. J was trimmed by 4 bases and V by 0 bases; bases with no gene match: 6. CDR3 length equals 18 residues. This CDR3 reads CASSYSPLAGGLYNEQFF. The CDR3, as DNA: TGTGCCAGCAGTTACTCCCCACTAGCGGGGGGGTTGTACAATGAGCAGTTCTTC.

On this clone: Other DNA sequences in the same sample also yield this CDR3. This rearrangement joins TRBV4-3 to TRBJ2-7; 10 positions agree with TRBD1. V shed 3 bases, J shed 4 bases, and the junction held 9 bases outside the gene matches. This CDR3 has 16 residues. Germline V gives CDR1 LGHNA, CDR2 YSLEER. The CDR3 loop reads CASSHSGTGESYEQYF. CDR3 DNA: TGCGCCAGCAGCCATTCCGGGACAGGGGAATCTTACGAGCAGTACTTC.

The chain joins TRBV2 to TRBJ2-7, with a tentative D call TRBD1 (5 bases). Trimming left V 3 bases short and J 1 base short, with 10 bases between. The CDR3 totals 14 residues. CDR1 is SNHLY and CDR2 is FYNNEI in the germline V gene. The CDR3 bases are TGTGCCAGCAGTGACAGGGCGATTTCCTACGAGCAGTACTTC. It codes for CASSDRAISYEQYF.

The chain employs TRBV5-6 and TRBJ2-5; perhaps TRBD1 as D (8 bases). There are 15 residues in the CDR3. Trimming pared 4 bases from V and 1 base from J, leaving 14 bases between. Germline CDR1 is SGHDT and CDR2 is YYEEEE. The CDR3 spells CASSLGGTGQETQYF. In DNA, the CDR3 is TGTGCCAGCAGCCTGGGGGGGACAGGCCAAGAGACCCAGTACTTC.

The J gene is TRBJ1-2, the V gene TRBV2; a weak D match, TRBD1 (6 bases). Germline assignment: CDR1 SNHLY and CDR2 FYNNEI. This CDR3 contains 13 residues. The V and J ends lost 4 bases and 4 bases respectively, with 10 bases between them. The CDR3 here is CASSAGTRYGYTF. In DNA form, the CDR3 reads TGTGCCAGCAGTGCGGGGACACGCTATGGCTACACCTTC. The full variable domain, with the rest looked up from reference TRBV2 and TRBJ1-2, is EPEVTQTPSHQVTQMGQEVILRCVPISNHLYFYWYRQILGQKVEFLVSFYNNEISEKSEIFDDQFSVERPDGSNFTLKIRSTKLEDSAMYFCASSAGTRYGYTFGSGTRLTVV.

The genes are TRBV7-9 and TRBJ1-6; 7 bases are a match to TRBD1. The CDR3 has 15 residues. Per germline, CDR1 SEHNR and CDR2 FQNEAQ (reference sequence). Germline trimming cut 4 bases from V and 5 bases from J; bases unmatched to any gene: 5. In DNA form, the CDR3 reads TGTGCCAGCAGCTCCGGGACAGCCGATAATTCACCCCTCCACTTT. It translates to CASSSGTADNSPLHF. The full variable domain, with the rest looked up from reference TRBV7-9 and TRBJ1-6, is DTGVSQNPRHKITKRGQNVTFRCDPISEHNRLYWYRQTLGQGPEFLTYFQNEAQLEKSRLLSDRFSAERPKGSFSTLEIQRTEQGDSAMYLCASSSGTADNSPLHFGNGTRLTVT.

The genes are TRBV5-5 and TRBJ2-3, with TRBD2 identical over 13 bases. With V trimmed by 4 bases and J by 2 bases, 7 bases remained unmatched. This CDR3 region has 17 residues. Germline V gene lookup returns CDR1 SGHKS and CDR2 YYEKEE (reference sequence). CDR3 nucleotides: TGTGCCAGCAGCCTGCAGACTAGCGGGGGGCTCACAGATACGCAGTATTTT. This gives the protein CASSLQTSGGLTDTQYF.

V usage is TRBV6-5 and J usage is TRBJ2-5; D not resolved. The CDR3 runs 13 residues. CDR1 and CDR2 (germline): MNHEY, SVGAGI. V was trimmed by 0 bases and J by 8 bases, leaving 10 bases between them. The CDR3, as DNA: TGTGCCAGCAGTTACTCGGGCTCGCATACCCAGTACTTC. It yields the protein CASSYSGSHTQYF.

The rearrangement joins TRBV28 to TRBJ2-3; 10 bases are a match to TRBD2. With V trimmed by 1 base and J by 0 bases, 16 bases remained unmatched. CDR3 length: 21 amino acids. Germline V gene sequence: CDR1 MDHEN, CDR2 SYDVKM. As DNA, the CDR3 is TGTGCCAGCAGTTTATCGACTAGCGGGTCCGGCCTTCAATTTAGCACAGATACGCAGTATTTT. Translation gives CASSLSTSGSGLQFSTDTQYF.